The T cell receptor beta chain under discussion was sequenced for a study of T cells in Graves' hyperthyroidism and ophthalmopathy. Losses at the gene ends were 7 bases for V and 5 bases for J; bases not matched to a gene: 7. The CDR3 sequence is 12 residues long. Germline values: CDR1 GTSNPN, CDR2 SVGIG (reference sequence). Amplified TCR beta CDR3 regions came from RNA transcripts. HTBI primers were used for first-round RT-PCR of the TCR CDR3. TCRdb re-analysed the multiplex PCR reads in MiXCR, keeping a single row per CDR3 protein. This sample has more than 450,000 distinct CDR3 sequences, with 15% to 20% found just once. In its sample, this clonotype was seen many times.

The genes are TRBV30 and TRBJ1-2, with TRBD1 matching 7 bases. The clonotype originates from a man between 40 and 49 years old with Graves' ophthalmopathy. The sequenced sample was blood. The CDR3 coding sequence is TGTGCCTATGGACAGGTCGGGTATGGCTACACCTTC. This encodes CAYGQVGYGYTF.